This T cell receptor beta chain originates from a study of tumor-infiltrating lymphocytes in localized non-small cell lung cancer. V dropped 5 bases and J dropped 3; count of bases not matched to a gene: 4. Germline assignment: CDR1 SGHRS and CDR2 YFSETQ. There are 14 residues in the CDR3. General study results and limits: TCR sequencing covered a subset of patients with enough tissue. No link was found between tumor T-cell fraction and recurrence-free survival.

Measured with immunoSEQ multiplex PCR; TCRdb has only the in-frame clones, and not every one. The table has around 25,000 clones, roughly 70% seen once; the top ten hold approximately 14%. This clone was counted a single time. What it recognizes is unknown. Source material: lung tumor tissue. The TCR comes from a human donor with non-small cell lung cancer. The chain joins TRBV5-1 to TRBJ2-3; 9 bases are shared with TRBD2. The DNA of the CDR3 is TGCGCCAGCAGTGTAGCGGGAGAAACAGATACGCAGTATTTT. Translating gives CASSVAGETDTQYF.